The 25 T cell receptor beta chains below were found in one sample sequenced in a study of shared clonotypes between healthy human individuals. Libraries were prepared by immunoSEQ multiplex PCR; TCRdb keeps only in-frame clonotypes and omits some of them. The data hold roughly 2.5 million clones, with more than 90% observed a single time. The sample consisted of naive CD4+ T cells sorted from blood. The subset is: CD45RA+ positively selected. These receptor sequences come from a young man in good health.

With respect to this clone: In the same sample, other DNA sequences code for this CDR3. The chain carries TRBV30 and TRBJ1-2, with 10 positions matching TRBD1. With V trimmed by 2 bases and J by 4 bases, 1 base remained unmatched. This CDR3 spans 13 amino acids. Germline V gene sequence: CDR1 GTSNPN, CDR2 SVGIG (reference sequence). The CDR3 DNA sequence: TGTGCCTGGAGTAGGGACAGGGGCTATGGCTACACCTTC. Protein: CAWSRDRGYGYTF.

The rearrangement uses TRBV10-3 and TRBJ1-3, with 10 bases aligning to TRBD1. The V and J ends lost 2 bases and 0 bases, in that order; junction bases with no gene match: 1. The CDR3 contains 16 residues. Germline assignment: CDR1 ENHRY and CDR2 SYGVKD. The CDR3 spells CAISEGDRGSGNTIYF. CDR3 DNA: TGTGCCATCAGTGAGGGGGACAGGGGCTCTGGAAACACCATATATTTT.

The gene calls are TRBV4-1 and TRBJ1-1; unclear D gene. CDR1 is MGHRA and CDR2 is YSYEKL in the germline V gene. Trimming removed 5 bases from V and 10 bases from J, with 20 bases in between. The CDR3 runs 14 residues. Written as DNA, the CDR3 is TGCGCCAGCAGCGCCCCGAACACGCCGCCTGGAGCTTTCTTT. This sequence encodes CASSAPNTPPGAFF.

The genes are TRBV10-2 and TRBJ2-1; 11 bases match TRBD1. Germline V gives CDR1 WSHSY, CDR2 SAAADI. V was clipped by 10 bases and J by 5 bases; unmatched bases: 13. The CDR3 consists of 16 residues. In nucleotides, the CDR3 is TGCGCCACCACGGAGACCCGGACAGGGGGCCACAATGAGCAGTTCTTC. Its translation: CATTETRTGGHNEQFF.

The chain couples TRBV6-4 to TRBJ1-6, with D unresolved. Germline CDR1 and CDR2: MRHNA and SNTAGT. Trimming shortened V by 2 bases and J by 6 bases, and 5 bases separated the two germline ends. This CDR3 has 13 amino acids. CDR3 sequence reads: CASSDESNSPLHF. CDR3 DNA: TGTGCCAGCAGTGACGAAAGTAATTCACCCCTCCACTTT.

As to this clone: Other DNA variants within this sample encode the same CDR3. The gene calls are TRBV5-1 and TRBJ2-3; 8 positions match TRBD1. The CDR3 covers 15 residues. Germline V lookup: CDR1 SGHRS, CDR2 YFSETQ. V shed 2 bases and J 3 bases; nucleotides not matched to a gene: 5. The CDR3 DNA follows: TGCGCCAGCAGCTTTGGACAGGGATCGACAGATACGCAGTATTTT. It yields the protein CASSFGQGSTDTQYF.

Only a few counts were recorded for this clone. V usage is TRBV27 and J usage is TRBJ1-1; D ambiguous. Trimming pared 5 bases from V and 1 base from J, leaving 14 bases between. Germline CDR1 MNHEY, CDR2 SMNVEV (reference sequence). CDR3 length: 15 amino acids. This CDR3 is CASSPALDWNTEAFF. The CDR3 coding sequence is TGTGCCAGCAGTCCCGCCCTTGACTGGAACACTGAAGCTTTCTTT.

This chain connects TRBV5-1 to TRBJ2-2, with D unresolved. Trimming left V 0 bases short and J 4 bases short, with 10 bases between. Germline-derived CDR1 and CDR2 are SGHRS and YFSETQ. The CDR3 spans 15 residues. The CDR3 reads CASSLEGSGTGELFF. The CDR3 coding sequence is TGCGCCAGCAGCTTGGAGGGATCGGGCACCGGGGAGCTGTTTTTT.

This chain connects TRBV29-1 to TRBJ2-1, with D possibly being TRBD1 (6 bases). The V and J ends lost 8 bases and 3 bases respectively, with 14 bases between them. The CDR3 extends over 13 amino acids. Germline V gives CDR1 SQVTM, CDR2 ANQGSEA. The CDR3 DNA follows: TGCAGCTCAGGGGAGAGGTACTACAATGAGCAGTTCTTC. This sequence encodes CSSGERYYNEQFF.

The genes are TRBV5-4 and TRBJ2-7, with 7 bases aligning to TRBD1. Trimming cost V 5 bases and J 6 bases; bases outside gene matches: 11. This CDR3 has 14 amino acids. Germline V gene sequence: CDR1 SGHNT, CDR2 YYREEE (reference sequence). In nucleotides, the CDR3 is TGTGCCAGCAGAAAAGACAGGGCATCGGGCGAGCAGTACTTC. It specifies CASRKDRASGEQYF.

In the case of this clone: Other DNA sequences from this sample encode an identical CDR3 as well. The chain employs TRBV28 and TRBJ1-5; 8 bases are a match to TRBD1. J lost 0 bases, V lost 3 bases, and 4 bases had no gene match. The CDR3 loop spans 16 amino acids. Germline CDR1 MDHEN, CDR2 SYDVKM. The CDR3 DNA is TGTGCCAGCAGTTTTGGACAGGGCTATAGCAATCAGCCCCAGCATTTT. It yields the protein CASSFGQGYSNQPQHF.

The chain combines TRBV5-8 with TRBJ2-3, with 7 positions matching TRBD1. Germline V gene data show CDR1 as SGHTS and CDR2 as YDEGEE. CDR3 length: 16 amino acids. The trim removed 4 bases at V and 7 bases at J, leaving 15 bases unmatched. This CDR3 is CASSQGPGQNLNTQYF. CDR3 nucleotides: TGTGCCAGCAGCCAGGGTCCGGGACAGAACCTAAATACGCAGTATTTT.

The rearrangement joins TRBV5-8 to TRBJ2-3; 12 bases map to TRBD2. CDR3 length: 16 amino acids. Germline-derived CDR1 and CDR2 are SGHTS and YDEGEE. J lost 1 base, V lost 4 bases, and 4 bases had no gene match. Written as DNA, the CDR3 is TGTGCCAGCAGCGGCCGGACTAGCGGGGGCACAGATACGCAGTATTTT. Its protein product is CASSGRTSGGTDTQYF.

The chain links TRBV4-3 to TRBJ2-1; D gene ambiguous. The V end lost 0 bases, the J end lost 2 bases, and 14 bases lay between the germline ends. Germline lookup yields CDR1 LGHNA and CDR2 YSLEER. This CDR3 spans 17 amino acids. The CDR3 region has the DNA TGCGCCAGCAGCCAAGAACGATCCGTAGGCCCCTACAATGAGCAGTTCTTC. It yields the protein CASSQERSVGPYNEQFF.

CDR3 DNA: TGCGCCAGCAGCTTCATACAGGGGCCTCAAGAGACCCAGTACTTC. Its protein product is CASSFIQGPQETQYF. The V gene is TRBV5-1, the J gene TRBJ2-5, with 7 bases that match TRBD1. Germline CDR1 and CDR2: SGHRS and YFSETQ. This CDR3 region has 15 residues. V gave up 2 bases and J gave up 2 bases; unmatched junction bases: 6.

Written as DNA, the CDR3 is TGTGCCTGGAGTGTTGGGCCGAATGAAAAACTGTTTTTT. This encodes CAWSVGPNEKLFF. The chain uses TRBV30 and TRBJ1-4; D ambiguous. This CDR3 contains 13 residues. Germline loops: CDR1 GTSNPN, CDR2 SVGIG (reference sequence). Trimming cost V 0 bases and J 5 bases, with 7 bases left between them. The whole variable domain, filled in from reference TRBV30 and TRBJ1-4, reads SQTIHQWPATLVQPVGSPLSLECTVEGTSNPNLYWYRQAAGRGLQLLFYSVGIGQISSEVPQNLSASRPQDRQFILSSKKLLLSDSGFYLCAWSVGPNEKLFFGSGTQLSVL.

V gene TRBV18 combines with J gene TRBJ1-4, with a possible D match to TRBD1 (5 bases). The CDR3 has 14 amino acids. CDR1 and CDR2 (germline): KGHSH, LQKENI. Trimming shortened V by 6 bases and J by 8 bases, and 16 bases separated the two germline ends. CDR3 sequence (DNA): TGTGCCAGCTCTTCCAGGGTCGGAGAAGAAAAACTGTTTTTT. This gives the protein CASSSRVGEEKLFF.

The gene calls are TRBV30 and TRBJ2-1, with 7 nucleotides matching TRBD2. The junction had 7 bases not matched to a gene; V was cut back by 4 bases and J by 4 bases. The CDR3 has 14 residues. Germline CDR1 GTSNPN, CDR2 SVGIG (reference sequence). The CDR3 DNA is TGTGCCTGGATGTCTAGCGGTCTTTACAATGAGCAGTTCTTC. Its protein is CAWMSSGLYNEQFF.

The J gene is TRBJ2-7, the V gene TRBV7-2; D possibly corresponds to TRBD1 (7 bases). Germline V gene sequence: CDR1 SGHTA, CDR2 FQGNSA. The CDR3 sequence is 15 residues long. V lost 3 bases and J lost 5, with 17 bases in between. The CDR3 protein is CASSLGDSPSDEQYF. CDR3 DNA sequence: TGTGCCAGCAGCTTGGGGGACAGTCCTAGCGACGAGCAGTACTTC. The entire variable domain, with the rest obtained from reference TRBV7-2 and TRBJ2-7, is as follows: GAGVSQSPSNKVTEKGKDVELRCDPISGHTALYWYRQSLGQGLEFLIYFQGNSAPDKSGLPSDRFSAERTGGSVSTLTIQRTQQEDSAVYLCASSLGDSPSDEQYFGPGTRLTVT.

The chain carries TRBV7-2 and TRBJ1-3; 7 positions agree with TRBD1. Looked up from germline, CDR1 is SGHTA and CDR2 is FQGNSA. Losses at the gene ends were 5 bases for V and 2 bases for J; bases not matched to a gene: 6. This CDR3 comprises 15 residues. CDR3 sequence: CASSPRQGTGNTIYF. As DNA, the CDR3 is TGTGCCAGCAGCCCCAGACAGGGAACTGGAAACACCATATATTTT. Complete variable domain (other parts from reference TRBV7-2 and TRBJ1-3): GAGVSQSPSNKVTEKGKDVELRCDPISGHTALYWYRQSLGQGLEFLIYFQGNSAPDKSGLPSDRFSAERTGGSVSTLTIQRTQQEDSAVYLCASSPRQGTGNTIYFGEGSWLTVV.

This chain uses TRBV19 with TRBJ1-4, with unresolved D. Germline CDR1 LNHDA, CDR2 SQIVND (reference sequence). Trimming removed 7 bases from V and 8 bases from J, with 5 bases in between. CDR3 length: 10 amino acids. CDR3 DNA sequence: TGTGCCAGTACTTGGGAAAAACTGTTTTTT. As protein: CASTWEKLFF.

The chain joins TRBV11-3 to TRBJ1-3; D ambiguous. This CDR3 is 14 amino acids long. Germline CDR1 SGHNT, CDR2 YENEEA. V lost 4 bases, J lost 1 base, and 8 bases lay in between. The CDR3 DNA is TGTGCCAGCAGCTCCCCGGATTCTGGAAACACCATATATTTT. Protein product: CASSSPDSGNTIYF.

Notes on this clone: The sample has other DNA sequences that encode this CDR3 too. The V and J genes are TRBV7-2 and TRBJ2-3; 11 bases match TRBD2. There are 15 residues in the CDR3. The germline V gene has CDR1 SGHTA and CDR2 FQGNSA. V shed 4 bases, J shed 1 base, and the junction held 1 base outside the gene matches. The CDR3 is CASSSGLAGTDTQYF. The CDR3 DNA sequence: TGTGCCAGCAGCTCGGGACTAGCGGGCACAGATACGCAGTATTTT.

DNA of the CDR3: TGCGCCAGCAGACCTACCATGGGGACCAATTCACCCCTCCACTTT. Protein sequence: CASRPTMGTNSPLHF. V usage is TRBV5-1 and J usage is TRBJ1-6; perhaps TRBD1 as D (5 bases). Germline CDR1 and CDR2: SGHRS and YFSETQ. The CDR3 is 15 residues long. V was cut by 5 bases and J by 7 bases, with 16 bases left in between.

The table lists this clone with a few counts. The V and J genes are TRBV30 and TRBJ1-1; tentative D call: TRBD1 (5 bases). Germline CDR1 GTSNPN, CDR2 SVGIG (reference sequence). The CDR3 loop spans 13 amino acids. Trimming left V 2 bases short and J 7 bases short, with 14 bases between. The CDR3 region has the DNA TGTGCCTGGAGTCCTAATTCCCAGGGTGAAGCTTTCTTT. Its protein is CAWSPNSQGEAFF. Full variable domain (missing parts from reference TRBV30 and TRBJ1-1): SQTIHQWPATLVQPVGSPLSLECTVEGTSNPNLYWYRQAAGRGLQLLFYSVGIGQISSEVPQNLSASRPQDRQFILSSKKLLLSDSGFYLCAWSPNSQGEAFFGQGTRLTVV.